Only one count was recorded for the clone carrying this TCR beta chain. The antigen is undetermined. The data were taken from a study of STAT5B mutations in CD4+ large granular lymphocyte leukemia. V gave up 1 base and J gave up 1 base, with 8 bases separating them. The V gene's germline CDR1 is SGHDT and CDR2 YYEEEE. The CDR3 sequence is 14 residues long. Profiling relied on immunoSEQ multiplex PCR, and the TCRdb table lists in-frame clones only, not all of them. The sample holds 20,000 to 25,000 clones; 74% are singletons and the top ten take 8.5% to 10%. The study's findings and limits: Top patient clones used TRBV06 genes more often: 8/27 versus 2/35 in controls.

The V call is TRBV5-6, the J call TRBJ1-2; D unresolved. This sequence originates from a human donor in good health. Material for sequencing was CD4+ T cells from blood buffy coats. The CDR3: CASSLYGVNYGYTF. DNA of the CDR3: TGTGCCAGCAGCTTGTATGGGGTTAACTATGGCTACACCTTC.